This entry features one TCR beta chain sequence. What it binds is not known. These data originate in a study of blood T cells in healthy people across ages. Study-wide results and limits: Measured against age, TCR beta diversity per million T cells decreased in a roughly linear manner. The diversity estimates, figures obtained from one million T cells, were considered underestimates.

Primers used in a second PCR of roughly 7 to 11 cycles were a sample-barcoded 5' primer and a J-beta primer mix. TCRdb called the 5' RACE reads again in MiXCR, with one record for every CDR3 protein. The top ten clones hold about a fifth of a sample with 910,000 or so distinct CDR3 sequences, 51% of them seen once. The length of the CDR3 is 13 residues. CDR1 and CDR2 (germline): MNHNY, SVGAGI (reference sequence). V dropped 4 bases and J dropped 5; count of bases not matched to a gene: 3. The rearrangement joins TRBV6-6 to TRBJ1-1, with TRBD1 identical over 8 bases. The clonotype was recovered from a woman in her fifties or sixties in good health. The specimen sequenced was blood. CDR3 sequence reads: CASSLGQATEAFF. For the CDR3, the DNA is TGTGCCAGCAGTTTGGGACAGGCAACTGAAGCTTTCTTT.